Sequencing of this T cell receptor beta chain was carried out in a study of blood T cells in healthy people across ages. General study points: TCR beta diversity was tightly associated with the proportion of naive T cells.

PCR was performed a second time for about 6 to 11 cycles using a sample-barcoded 5' primer and a J-beta primer mix. TCRdb analysed the 5' RACE reads with MiXCR anew, one entry per CDR3 protein. The sample yields about 540,000 distinct CDR3 sequences, 24% seen once. Concerning this clonotype itself: Its antigen is not identified.

The sample also formed part of further work on T cells of mothers and their children.

The sample taken for sequencing was blood. The source is a boy aged 5-17 years in good health.

CDR3 DNA sequence: TGTGCCAGCTCCCCCGGTAGGACAGGGGCCTACGAGCAGTACTTC. It specifies CASSPGRTGAYEQYF. The chain uses TRBV18 and TRBJ2-7, with 9 bases aligning to TRBD1. The J segment lost 2 bases and the V segment lost 6 bases, leaving 8 bases of the junction unmatched. The CDR3 runs to 15 residues. Germline V CDR1 and CDR2: KGHSH, LQKENI.